This T cell receptor beta chain comes out of a study of blood T cell repertoires in COVID-19. Original handling: Estimation of nucleated cell counts relied on the amplification of reference gene primers. TCRdb's table, derived via immunoSEQ multiplex PCR, lists solely in-frame clones and lacks some. D and trimming come from the DNA, and the V and J calls and clone size come from that table. Here the sample spans approximately 240,000 clones, 65% to 80% being singletons. This clone was recorded once. Input material: peripheral blood. The clonotype was recovered from a middle-aged woman with active or convalescent COVID-19.

This CDR3 reads CASSPPQSETQYF. The CDR3 bases are TGTGCCAGCTCACCTCCACAATCCGAGACCCAGTACTTC. The chain carries TRBV18 and TRBJ2-5, with D unclear. Germline V gives CDR1 KGHSH, CDR2 LQKENI. This CDR3 has 13 amino acids. The germline V and J ends were trimmed by 3 bases and 5 bases, with 10 bases remaining between them.